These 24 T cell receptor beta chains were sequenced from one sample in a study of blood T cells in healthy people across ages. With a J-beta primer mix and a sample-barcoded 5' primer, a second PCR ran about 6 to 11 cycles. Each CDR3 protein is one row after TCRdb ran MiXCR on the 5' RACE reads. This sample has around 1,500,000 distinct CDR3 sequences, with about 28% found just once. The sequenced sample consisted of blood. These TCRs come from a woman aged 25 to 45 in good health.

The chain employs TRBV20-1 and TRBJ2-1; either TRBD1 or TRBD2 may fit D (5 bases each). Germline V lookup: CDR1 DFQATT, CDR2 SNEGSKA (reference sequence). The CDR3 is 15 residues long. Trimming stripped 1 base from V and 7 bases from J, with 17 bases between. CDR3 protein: CSARVLGEGKNEQFF. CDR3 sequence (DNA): TGCAGTGCTAGAGTGTTAGGTGAGGGGAAAAATGAGCAGTTCTTC.

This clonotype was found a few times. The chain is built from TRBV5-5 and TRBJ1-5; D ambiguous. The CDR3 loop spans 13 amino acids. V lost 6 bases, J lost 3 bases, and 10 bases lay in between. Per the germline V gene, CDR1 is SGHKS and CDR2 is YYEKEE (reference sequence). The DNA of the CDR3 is TGTGCCAGCACCGGTGGCAACAATCAGCCCCAGCATTTT. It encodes CASTGGNNQPQHF. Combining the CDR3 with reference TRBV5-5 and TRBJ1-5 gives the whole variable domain DAGVTQSPTHLIKTRGQQVTLRCSPISGHKSVSWYQQVLGQGPQFIFQYYEKEERGRGNFPDRFSARQFPNYSSELNVNALLLGDSALYLCASTGGNNQPQHFGDGTRLSIL.

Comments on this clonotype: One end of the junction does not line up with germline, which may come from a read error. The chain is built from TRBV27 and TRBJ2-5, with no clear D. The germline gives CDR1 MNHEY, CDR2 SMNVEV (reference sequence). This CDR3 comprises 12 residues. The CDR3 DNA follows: TGTGCCAGCAGTTTTATACAAGGGACCCAGTACTTC. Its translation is CASSFIQGTQYF.

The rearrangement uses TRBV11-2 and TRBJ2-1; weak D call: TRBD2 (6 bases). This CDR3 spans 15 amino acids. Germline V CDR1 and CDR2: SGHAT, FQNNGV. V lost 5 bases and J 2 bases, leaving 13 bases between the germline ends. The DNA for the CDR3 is TGTGCCAGCAGCCGCGGGATAGCGGCCTACAATGAGCAGTTCTTC. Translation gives CASSRGIAAYNEQFF.

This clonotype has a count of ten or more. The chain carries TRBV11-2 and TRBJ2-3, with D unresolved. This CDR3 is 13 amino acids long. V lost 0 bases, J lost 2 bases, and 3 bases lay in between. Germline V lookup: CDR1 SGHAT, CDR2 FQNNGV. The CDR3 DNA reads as TGTGCCAGCAGCTTAGACTTCACAGATACGCAGTATTTT. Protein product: CASSLDFTDTQYF.

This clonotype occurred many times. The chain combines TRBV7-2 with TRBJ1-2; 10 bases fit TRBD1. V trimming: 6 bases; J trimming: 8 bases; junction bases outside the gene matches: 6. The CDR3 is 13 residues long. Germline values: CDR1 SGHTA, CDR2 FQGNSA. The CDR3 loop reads CASSPGTGEGYTF. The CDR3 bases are TGTGCCAGCAGTCCCGGGACAGGGGAGGGCTACACCTTC.

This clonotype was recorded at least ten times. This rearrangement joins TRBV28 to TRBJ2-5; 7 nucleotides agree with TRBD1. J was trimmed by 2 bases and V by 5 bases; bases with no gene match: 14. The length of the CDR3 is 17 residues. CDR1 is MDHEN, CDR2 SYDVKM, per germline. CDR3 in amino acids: CASSPISRDSQQETQYF. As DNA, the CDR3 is TGTGCCAGCAGTCCGATTAGCCGGGACAGTCAACAAGAGACCCAGTACTTC.

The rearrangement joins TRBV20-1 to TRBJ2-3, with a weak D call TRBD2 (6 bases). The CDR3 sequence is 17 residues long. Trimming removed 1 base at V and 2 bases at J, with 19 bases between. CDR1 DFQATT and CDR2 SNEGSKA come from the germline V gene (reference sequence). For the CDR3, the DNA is TGCAGTGCTAGAGCCGCAAACGGGGCGGGGACCACAGATACGCAGTATTTT. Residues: CSARAANGAGTTDTQYF.

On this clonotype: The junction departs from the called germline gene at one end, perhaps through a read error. The CDR3 sequence is CAGSNTGAANTEAFF. DNA for the CDR3: TGTGCCGGCTCAAATACAGGGGCTGCGAACACTGAAGCTTTCTTT. The chain has TRBV18 and TRBJ1-1; 7 positions match TRBD1. Germline CDR1 and CDR2: KGHSH and LQKENI. The CDR3 has 15 residues.

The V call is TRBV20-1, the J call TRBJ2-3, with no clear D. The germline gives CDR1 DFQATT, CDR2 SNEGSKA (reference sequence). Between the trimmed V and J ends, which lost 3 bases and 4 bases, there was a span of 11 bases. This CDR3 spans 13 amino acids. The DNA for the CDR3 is TGCAGTGCTAGGCGGCGCAGCGCAGATACGCAGTATTTT. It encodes CSARRRSADTQYF.

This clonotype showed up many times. DNA for the CDR3: TGTGCCAGCAGACTCACTAACTATGGCTACACCTTC. Amino acids: CASRLTNYGYTF. This chain links TRBV28 with TRBJ1-2, with D unclear. This CDR3 is 12 amino acids long. Trimming left V 6 bases short and J 0 bases short, with 5 bases between. CDR1 is MDHEN, CDR2 SYDVKM, per germline.

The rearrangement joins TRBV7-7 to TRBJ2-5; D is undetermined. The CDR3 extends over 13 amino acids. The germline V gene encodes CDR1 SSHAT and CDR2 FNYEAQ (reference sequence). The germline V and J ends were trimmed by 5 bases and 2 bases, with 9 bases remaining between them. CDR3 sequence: CASSQTAQETQYF. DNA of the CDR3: TGTGCCAGCAGCCAGACGGCACAAGAGACCCAGTACTTC.

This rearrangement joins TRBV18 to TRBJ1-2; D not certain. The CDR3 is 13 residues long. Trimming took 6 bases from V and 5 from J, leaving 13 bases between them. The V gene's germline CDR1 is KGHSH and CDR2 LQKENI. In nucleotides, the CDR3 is TGTGCCAGCTCTCGTAATCCGACTTATGGCTACACCTTC. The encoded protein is CASSRNPTYGYTF.

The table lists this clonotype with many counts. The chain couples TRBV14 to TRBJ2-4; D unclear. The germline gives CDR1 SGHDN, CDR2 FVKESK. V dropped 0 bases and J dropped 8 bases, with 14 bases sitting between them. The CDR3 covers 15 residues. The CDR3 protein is CASSQDLRDGYIQYF. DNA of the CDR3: TGTGCCAGCAGCCAAGATCTCCGAGACGGTTACATTCAGTACTTC.

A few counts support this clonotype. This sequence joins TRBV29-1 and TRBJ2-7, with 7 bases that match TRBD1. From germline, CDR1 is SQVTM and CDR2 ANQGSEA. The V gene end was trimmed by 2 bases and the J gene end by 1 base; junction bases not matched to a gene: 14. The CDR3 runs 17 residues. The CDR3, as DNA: TGCAGCGTTGAAAAAAGTCCTGGGGCAGGGGGTTCCTACGAGCAGTACTTC. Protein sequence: CSVEKSPGAGGSYEQYF.

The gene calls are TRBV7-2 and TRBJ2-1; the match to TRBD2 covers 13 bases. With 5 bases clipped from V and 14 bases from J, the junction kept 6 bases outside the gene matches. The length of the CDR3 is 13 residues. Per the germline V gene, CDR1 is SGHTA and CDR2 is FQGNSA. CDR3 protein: CASSLGLAGSKFF. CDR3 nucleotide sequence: TGTGCCAGCAGCCTGGGACTAGCGGGAAGTAAGTTCTTC.

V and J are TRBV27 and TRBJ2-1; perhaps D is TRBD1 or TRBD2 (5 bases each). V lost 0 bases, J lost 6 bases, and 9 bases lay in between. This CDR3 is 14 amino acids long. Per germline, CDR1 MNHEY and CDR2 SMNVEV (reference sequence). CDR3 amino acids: CASSLSGVCNEQFF. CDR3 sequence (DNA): TGTGCCAGCAGTTTATCGGGGGTGTGCAATGAGCAGTTCTTC.

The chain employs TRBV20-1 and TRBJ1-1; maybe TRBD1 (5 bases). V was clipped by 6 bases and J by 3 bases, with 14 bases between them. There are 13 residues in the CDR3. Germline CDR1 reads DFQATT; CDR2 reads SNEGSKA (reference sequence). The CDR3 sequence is CSAAGTEYTEAFF. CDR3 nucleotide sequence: TGCAGTGCGGCCGGGACGGAGTACACTGAAGCTTTCTTT.

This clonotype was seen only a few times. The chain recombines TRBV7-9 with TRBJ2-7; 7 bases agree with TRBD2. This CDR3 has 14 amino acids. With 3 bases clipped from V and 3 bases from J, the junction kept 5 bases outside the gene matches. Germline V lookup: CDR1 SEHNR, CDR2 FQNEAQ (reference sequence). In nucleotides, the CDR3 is TGTGCCAGCAGCTTCGCGGGAGAAAGCTACGAGCAGTACTTC. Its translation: CASSFAGESYEQYF.

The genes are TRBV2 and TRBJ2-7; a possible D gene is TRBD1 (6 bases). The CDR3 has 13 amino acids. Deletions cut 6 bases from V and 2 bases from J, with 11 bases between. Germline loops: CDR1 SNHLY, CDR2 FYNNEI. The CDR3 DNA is TGTGCCAGCAGGAGGACAGCAGCCTACGAGCAGTACTTC. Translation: CASRRTAAYEQYF.

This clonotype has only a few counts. The CDR3 region has the DNA TGTGCCAGCAGCTTAGCGGGGGCGAACCAAGAGACCCAGTACTTC. It yields the protein CASSLAGANQETQYF. The chain carries TRBV7-2 and TRBJ2-5, with D possibly TRBD1 on 6 matching bases. CDR3 size: 15 residues. The V gene's germline CDR1 is SGHTA and CDR2 FQGNSA. V was clipped by 0 bases and J by 0 bases, with 8 bases between them.

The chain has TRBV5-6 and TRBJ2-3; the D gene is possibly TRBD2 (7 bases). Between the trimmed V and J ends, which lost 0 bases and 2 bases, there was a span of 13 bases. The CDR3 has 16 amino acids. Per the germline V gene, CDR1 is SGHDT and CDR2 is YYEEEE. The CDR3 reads CASSLVGRGNTDTQYF. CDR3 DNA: TGTGCCAGCAGCTTGGTAGGGAGGGGGAACACAGATACGCAGTATTTT.

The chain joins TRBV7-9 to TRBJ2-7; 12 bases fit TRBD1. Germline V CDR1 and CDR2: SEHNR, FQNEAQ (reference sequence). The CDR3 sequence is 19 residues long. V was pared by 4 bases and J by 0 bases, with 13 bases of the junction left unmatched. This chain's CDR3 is CASSSGTGGPVLSSYEQYF. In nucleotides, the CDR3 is TGTGCCAGCAGCTCAGGGACAGGGGGCCCTGTGTTATCCTCCTACGAGCAGTACTTC. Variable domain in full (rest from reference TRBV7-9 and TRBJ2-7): DTGVSQNPRHKITKRGQNVTFRCDPISEHNRLYWYRQTLGQGPEFLTYFQNEAQLEKSRLLSDRFSAERPKGSFSTLEIQRTEQGDSAMYLCASSSGTGGPVLSSYEQYFGPGTRLTVT.

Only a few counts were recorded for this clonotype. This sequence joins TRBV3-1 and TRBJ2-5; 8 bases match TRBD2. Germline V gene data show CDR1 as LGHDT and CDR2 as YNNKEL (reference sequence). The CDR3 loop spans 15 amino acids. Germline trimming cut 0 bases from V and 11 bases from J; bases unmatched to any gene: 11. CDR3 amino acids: CASSQDLVAGNEQYF. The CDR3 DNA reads TGTGCCAGCAGCCAAGATTTGGTAGCGGGGAATGAGCAGTACTTC.